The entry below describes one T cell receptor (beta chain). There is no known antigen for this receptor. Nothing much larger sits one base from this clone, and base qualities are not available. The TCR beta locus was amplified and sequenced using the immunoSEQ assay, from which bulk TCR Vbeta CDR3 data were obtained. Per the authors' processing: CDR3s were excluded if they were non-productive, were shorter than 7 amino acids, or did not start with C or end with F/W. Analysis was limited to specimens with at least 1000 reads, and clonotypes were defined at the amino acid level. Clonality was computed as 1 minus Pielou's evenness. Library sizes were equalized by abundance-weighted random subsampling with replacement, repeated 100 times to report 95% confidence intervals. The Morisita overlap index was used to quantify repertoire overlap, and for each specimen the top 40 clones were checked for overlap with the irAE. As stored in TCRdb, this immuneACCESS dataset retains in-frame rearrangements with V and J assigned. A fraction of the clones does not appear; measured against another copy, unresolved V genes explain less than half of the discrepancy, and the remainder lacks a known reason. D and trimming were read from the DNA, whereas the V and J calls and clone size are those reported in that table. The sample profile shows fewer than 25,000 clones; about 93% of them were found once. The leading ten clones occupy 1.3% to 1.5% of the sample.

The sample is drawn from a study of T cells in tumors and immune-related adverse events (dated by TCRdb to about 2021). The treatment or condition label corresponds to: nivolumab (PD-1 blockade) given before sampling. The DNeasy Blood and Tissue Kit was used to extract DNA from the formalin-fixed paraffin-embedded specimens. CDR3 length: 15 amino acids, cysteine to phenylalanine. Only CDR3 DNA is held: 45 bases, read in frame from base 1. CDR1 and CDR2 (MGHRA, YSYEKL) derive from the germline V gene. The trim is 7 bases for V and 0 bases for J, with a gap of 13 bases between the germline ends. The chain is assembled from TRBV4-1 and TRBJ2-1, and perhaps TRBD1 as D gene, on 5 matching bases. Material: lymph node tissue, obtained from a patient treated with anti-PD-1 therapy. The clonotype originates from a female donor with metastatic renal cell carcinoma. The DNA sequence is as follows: TGCGCCAGCACGGCAGGGTCGTCCTCCTACAATGAGCAGTTCTTC. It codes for CASTAGSSSYNEQFF.